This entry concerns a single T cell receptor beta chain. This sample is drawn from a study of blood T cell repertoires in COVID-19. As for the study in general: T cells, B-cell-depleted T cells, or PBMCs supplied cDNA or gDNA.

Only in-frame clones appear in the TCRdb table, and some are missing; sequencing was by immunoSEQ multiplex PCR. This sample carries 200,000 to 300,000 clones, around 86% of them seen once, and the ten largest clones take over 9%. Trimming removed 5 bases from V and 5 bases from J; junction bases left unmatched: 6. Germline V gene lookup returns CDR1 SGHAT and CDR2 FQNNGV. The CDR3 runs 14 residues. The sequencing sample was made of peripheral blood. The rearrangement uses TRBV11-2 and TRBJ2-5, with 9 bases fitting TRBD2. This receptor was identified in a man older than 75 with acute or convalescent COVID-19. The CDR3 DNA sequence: TGTGCCAGCAGCCCGCGGGGGGGCCTGGAGACCCAGTACTTC. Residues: CASSPRGGLETQYF.